The TCR beta chain described here comes from a study of response to subunit inactivated influenza vaccine. Notes on the study in general: The study's authors posited that every seasonal influenza vaccination enlists few new T cells.

The germline V gene encodes CDR1 LGHDT and CDR2 YNNKEL (reference sequence). Trimming shortened V by 0 bases and J by 4 bases, and 16 bases separated the two germline ends. This CDR3 spans 17 amino acids. As for this clonotype: The antigen remains undetermined.

TCRdb reprocessed the RT-PCR reads via MiXCR and lists one record per CDR3 protein. Of a few hundred thousand distinct CDR3 sequences listed, just over 20% are singletons. The specimen comprised PBMCs from blood, sampled approximately 22 months after vaccination. The gene calls are TRBV3-1 and TRBJ2-1; the D call may be TRBD1 or TRBD2 (5 bases each). The sequence derives from a man between 50 and 69 years old who received an inactivated influenza vaccine. The CDR3 nucleotides are TGTGCCAGCAGCCAAGACCGAGGGCTGGGGCTTTACAATGAGCAGTTCTTC. Protein product: CASSQDRGLGLYNEQFF.